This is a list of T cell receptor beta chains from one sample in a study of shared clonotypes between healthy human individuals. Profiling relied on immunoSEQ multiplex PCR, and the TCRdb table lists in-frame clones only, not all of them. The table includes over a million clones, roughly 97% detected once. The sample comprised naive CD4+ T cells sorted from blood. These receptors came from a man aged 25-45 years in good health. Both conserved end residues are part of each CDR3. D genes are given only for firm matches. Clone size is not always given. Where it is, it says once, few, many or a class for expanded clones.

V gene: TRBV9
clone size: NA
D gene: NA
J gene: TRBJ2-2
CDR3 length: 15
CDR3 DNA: TGTGCCAGCAGCGTAGTCAGTTCCACCACCGGGGAGCTGTTTTTT
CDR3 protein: CASSVVSSTTGELFF

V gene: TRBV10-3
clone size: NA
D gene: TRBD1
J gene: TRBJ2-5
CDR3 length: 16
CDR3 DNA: TGTGCCATCAGTGAGACCTATACAGGGGGCGGGGAGACCCAGTACTTC
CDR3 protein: CAISETYTGGGETQYF

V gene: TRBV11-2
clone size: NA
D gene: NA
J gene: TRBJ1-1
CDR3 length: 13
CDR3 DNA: TGTGCCAGCAGCCGGTCCTTGGAAAGGAGTTCTTTCTTT
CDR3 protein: CASSRSLERSSFF

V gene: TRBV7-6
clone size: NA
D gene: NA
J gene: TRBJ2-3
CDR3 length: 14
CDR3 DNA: TGTGCCAGCAGCTTAGGGGTGGTCAAAGATACGCAGTATTTT
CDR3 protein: CASSLGVVKDTQYF

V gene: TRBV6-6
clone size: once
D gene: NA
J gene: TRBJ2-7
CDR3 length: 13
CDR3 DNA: TGTGCCAGCAGTCAGGGGCCAGTTTACGAGCAGTACTTC
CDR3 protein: CASSQGPVYEQYF

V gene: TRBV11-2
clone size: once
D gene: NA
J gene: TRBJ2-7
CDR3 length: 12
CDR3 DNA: TGTGCCAGCAGCCTCAGATCCGGAGAGCAGTACTTC
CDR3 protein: CASSLRSGEQYF

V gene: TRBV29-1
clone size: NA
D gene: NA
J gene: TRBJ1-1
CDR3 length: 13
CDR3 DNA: TGCAGCGTTGTAGGGGGGATGAACACTGAAGCTTTCTTT
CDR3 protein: CSVVGGMNTEAFF

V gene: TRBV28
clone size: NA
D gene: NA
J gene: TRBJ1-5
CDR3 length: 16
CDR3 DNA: TGTGCCAGCAGTTGGACCAGGGGAATTCAACATCAGCCCCAGCATTTT
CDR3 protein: CASSWTRGIQHQPQHF

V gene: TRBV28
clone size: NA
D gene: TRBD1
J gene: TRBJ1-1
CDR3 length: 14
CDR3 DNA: TGTGCCAGCACCTTGGGGACAGGGCCCACTGAAGCTTTCTTT
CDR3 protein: CASTLGTGPTEAFF

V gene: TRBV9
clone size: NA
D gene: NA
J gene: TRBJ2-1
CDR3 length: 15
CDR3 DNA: TGTGCCAGCAGCGTAGTTAGCAGCTCCTACAATGAGCAGTTCTTC
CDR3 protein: CASSVVSSSYNEQFF

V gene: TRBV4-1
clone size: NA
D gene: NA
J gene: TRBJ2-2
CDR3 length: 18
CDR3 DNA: TGCGCCAGCAGCCAAGGAACATACCCCGGTCCAGAAACCGGGGAGCTGTTTTTT
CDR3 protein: CASSQGTYPGPETGELFF

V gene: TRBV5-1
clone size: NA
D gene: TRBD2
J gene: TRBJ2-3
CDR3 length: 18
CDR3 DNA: TGCGCCAGCAGCCCCGGGGGACTAGCGGGAGGAAGTGCAGATACGCAGTATTTT
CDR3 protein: CASSPGGLAGGSADTQYF

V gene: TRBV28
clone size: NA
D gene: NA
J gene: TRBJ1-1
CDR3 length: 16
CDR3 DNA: TGTGCCAGCCCACCCGGGGCGCCCGTACCGAACACTGAAGCTTTCTTT
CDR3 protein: CASPPGAPVPNTEAFF

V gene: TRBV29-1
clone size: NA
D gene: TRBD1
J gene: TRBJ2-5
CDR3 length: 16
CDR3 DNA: TGCAGCGTTGAAGATCTCATGGGACAGGGGAAAGAGACCCAGTACTTC
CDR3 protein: CSVEDLMGQGKETQYF

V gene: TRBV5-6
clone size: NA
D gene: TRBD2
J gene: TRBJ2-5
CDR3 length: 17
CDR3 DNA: TGTGCCAGCAGCTTGGTCCTGGGACTAGGGCAAGGGAAGACCCAGTACTTC
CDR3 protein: CASSLVLGLGQGKTQYF

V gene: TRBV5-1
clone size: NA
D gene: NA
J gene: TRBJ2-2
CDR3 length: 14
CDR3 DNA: TGCGCCAGCAGCTCGGGACCCAGCACCGGGGAGCTGTTTTTT
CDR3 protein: CASSSGPSTGELFF

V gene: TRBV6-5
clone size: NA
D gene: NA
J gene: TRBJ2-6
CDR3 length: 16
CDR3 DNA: TGTGCCAGCAGTTATTTCAAGGGAAGTGGGGCCAACGTCCTGACTTTC
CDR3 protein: CASSYFKGSGANVLTF

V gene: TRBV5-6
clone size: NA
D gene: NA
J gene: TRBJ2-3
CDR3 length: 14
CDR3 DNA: TGTGCCAGCAGCTTTTCAGGGTTGGGAGATACGCAGTATTTT
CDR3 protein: CASSFSGLGDTQYF

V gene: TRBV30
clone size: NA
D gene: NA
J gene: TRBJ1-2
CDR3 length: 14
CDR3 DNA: TGTGCCTGGAGTGTACGGGGACAACTCTATGGCTACACCTTC
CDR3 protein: CAWSVRGQLYGYTF

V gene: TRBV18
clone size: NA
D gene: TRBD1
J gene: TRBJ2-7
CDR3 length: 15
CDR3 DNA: TGTGCCAGCTCACCGGGACAGGGGGCAATCTACGAGCAGTACTTC
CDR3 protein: CASSPGQGAIYEQYF

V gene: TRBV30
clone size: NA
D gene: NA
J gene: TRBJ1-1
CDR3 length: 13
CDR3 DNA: TGTGCCTGGAGTGTAGACGGGGTAACTGAAGCTTTCTTT
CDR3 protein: CAWSVDGVTEAFF

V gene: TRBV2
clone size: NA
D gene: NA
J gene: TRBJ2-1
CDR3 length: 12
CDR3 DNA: TGTGCCAGCAGGGTTTCCGGAACCGAGCAGTTCTTC
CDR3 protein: CASRVSGTEQFF

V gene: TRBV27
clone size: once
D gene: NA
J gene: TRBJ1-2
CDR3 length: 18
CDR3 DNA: TGTGCCAGCAGTTTACGTGGCATAACGGACACGATTAACTATGGCTACACCTTC
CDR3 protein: CASSLRGITDTINYGYTF

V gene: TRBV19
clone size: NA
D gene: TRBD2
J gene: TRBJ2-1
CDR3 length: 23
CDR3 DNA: TGTGCCAGTAGCACAAGGGGACAGTTACTAGCGGGAGGGGCCAGTAGCTCCTACAATGAGCAGTTCTTC
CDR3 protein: CASSTRGQLLAGGASSSYNEQFF

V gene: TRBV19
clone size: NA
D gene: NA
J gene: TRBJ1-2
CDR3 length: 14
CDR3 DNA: TGTGCCAGTAGTATCAGGCGGGAGACAGAAGGCTACACCTTC
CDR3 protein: CASSIRRETEGYTF

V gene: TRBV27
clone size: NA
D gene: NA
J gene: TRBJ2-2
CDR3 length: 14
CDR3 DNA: TGTGCCAGCAGTTTCACCCATTTGGTCGGGGAGCTGTTTTTT
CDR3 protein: CASSFTHLVGELFF

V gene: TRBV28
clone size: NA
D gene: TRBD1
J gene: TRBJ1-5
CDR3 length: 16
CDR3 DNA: TGTGCCAGCAGGACTCTAGGACAGGGGGGACTTCAGCCCCAGCATTTT
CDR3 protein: CASRTLGQGGLQPQHF

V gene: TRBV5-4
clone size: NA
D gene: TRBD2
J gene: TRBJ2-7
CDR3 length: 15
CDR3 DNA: TGTGCCAGCAGCAGTGTAGCGGGAGCCAACTACGAGCAGTACTTC
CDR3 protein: CASSSVAGANYEQYF

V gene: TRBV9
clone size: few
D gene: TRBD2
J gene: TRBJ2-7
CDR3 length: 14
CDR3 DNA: TGTGCCAGCAGCGTGACTAGCGGACCCTACGAGCAGTACTTC
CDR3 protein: CASSVTSGPYEQYF

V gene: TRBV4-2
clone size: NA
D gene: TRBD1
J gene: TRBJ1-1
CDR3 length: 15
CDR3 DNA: TGTGCCAGCAGCCATGGACAGGGGGCAAGGAATGAAGCTTTCTTT
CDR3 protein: CASSHGQGARNEAFF

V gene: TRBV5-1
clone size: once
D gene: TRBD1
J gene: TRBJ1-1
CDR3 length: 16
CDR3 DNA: TGCGCCAGCAAGGAGCAGGGGGCCAGCCTAAACACTGAAGCTTTCTTT
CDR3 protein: CASKEQGASLNTEAFF

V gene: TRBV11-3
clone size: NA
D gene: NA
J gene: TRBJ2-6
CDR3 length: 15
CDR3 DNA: TGTGCCAGCACCATGGGTCTGTCTGGGGCCAACGTCCTGACTTTC
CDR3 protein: CASTMGLSGANVLTF

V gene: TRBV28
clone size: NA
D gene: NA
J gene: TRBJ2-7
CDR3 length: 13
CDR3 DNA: TGTGCCAGCAGTGTCGCGAGCTCCTACGAGCAGTACTTC
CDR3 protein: CASSVASSYEQYF

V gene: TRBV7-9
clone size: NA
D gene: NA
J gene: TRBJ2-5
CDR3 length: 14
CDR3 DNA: TGTGCCAGCAGCTTATGGCGACTCCAAGAGACCCAGTACTTC
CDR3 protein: CASSLWRLQETQYF

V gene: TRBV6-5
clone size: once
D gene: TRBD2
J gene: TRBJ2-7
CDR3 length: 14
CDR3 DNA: TGTGCCAGCAGGAAAGCGGGAGGGTCCTACGAGCAGTACTTC
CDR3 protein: CASRKAGGSYEQYF

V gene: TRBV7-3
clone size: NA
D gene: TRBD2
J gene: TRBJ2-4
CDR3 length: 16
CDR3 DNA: TGTGCCAGCAGCTTACTAGCGGGAATGGACAAAAACATTCAGTACTTC
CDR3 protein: CASSLLAGMDKNIQYF

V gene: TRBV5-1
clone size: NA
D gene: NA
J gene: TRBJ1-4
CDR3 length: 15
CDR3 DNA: TGCGCCAGCAGCTTGCCGACATCTGGTAATGAAAAACTGTTTTTT
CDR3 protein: CASSLPTSGNEKLFF

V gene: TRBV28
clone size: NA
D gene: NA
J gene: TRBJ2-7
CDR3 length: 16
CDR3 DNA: TGTGCCAGCAGTGAACGTAGGACACCGGATCCCTACGAGCAGTACTTC
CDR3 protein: CASSERRTPDPYEQYF

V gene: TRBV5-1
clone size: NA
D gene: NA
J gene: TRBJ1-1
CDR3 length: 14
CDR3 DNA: TGCGCCAGCAGCTTGGCTTTGGGCGGCGGCGAAGCTTTCTTT
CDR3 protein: CASSLALGGGEAFF

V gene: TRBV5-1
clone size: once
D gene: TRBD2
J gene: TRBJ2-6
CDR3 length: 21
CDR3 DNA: TGCGCCAGCAGCGAAGGACTAGCGGGAGCTATTATGAGCTCTGGGGCCAACGTCCTGACTTTC
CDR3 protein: CASSEGLAGAIMSSGANVLTF

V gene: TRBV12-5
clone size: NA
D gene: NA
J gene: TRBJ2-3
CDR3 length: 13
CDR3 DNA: TGTGCTAGTGGTTTCCCCGGGACAGATACGCAGTATTTT
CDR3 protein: CASGFPGTDTQYF

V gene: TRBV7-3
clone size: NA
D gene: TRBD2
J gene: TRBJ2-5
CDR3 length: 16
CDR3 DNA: TGTGCCAGCAGCTCCACCGGGACTAGCGGAGAAGAGACCCAGTACTTC
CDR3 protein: CASSSTGTSGEETQYF

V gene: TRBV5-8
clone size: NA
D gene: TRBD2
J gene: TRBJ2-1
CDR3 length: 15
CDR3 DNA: TGTGCCAGCAGCTATCGACTAGCGGAGGGGAATGAGCAGTTCTTC
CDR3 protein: CASSYRLAEGNEQFF

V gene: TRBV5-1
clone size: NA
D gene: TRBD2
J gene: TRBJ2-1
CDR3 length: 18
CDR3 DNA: TGCGCCAGCAGCTTGGGGCTAGCGGGGGCCGACTCCTACAATGAGCAGTTCTTC
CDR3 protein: CASSLGLAGADSYNEQFF

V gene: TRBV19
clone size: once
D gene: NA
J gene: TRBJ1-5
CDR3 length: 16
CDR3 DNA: TGTGCCAGCCACAATAGGGGCAGGGGTTCGGGTCAGCCCCAGCATTTT
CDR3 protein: CASHNRGRGSGQPQHF

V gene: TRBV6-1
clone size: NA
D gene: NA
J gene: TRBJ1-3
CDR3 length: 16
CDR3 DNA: TGTGCCAGCAGTGAAGCCCATCACAGCTCTGGAAACACCATATATTTT
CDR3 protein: CASSEAHHSSGNTIYF

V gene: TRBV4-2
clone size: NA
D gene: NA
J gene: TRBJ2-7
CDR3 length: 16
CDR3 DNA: TGTGCCAGCAGCCAAGCTGCCCAACAGGGCGCCTACGAGCAGTACTTC
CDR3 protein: CASSQAAQQGAYEQYF

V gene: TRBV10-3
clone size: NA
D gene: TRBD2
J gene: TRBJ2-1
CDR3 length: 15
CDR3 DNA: TGTGCCATTAAGACTGCGGGAGGGCCCCTCCATGAGCAGTTCTTC
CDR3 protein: CAIKTAGGPLHEQFF

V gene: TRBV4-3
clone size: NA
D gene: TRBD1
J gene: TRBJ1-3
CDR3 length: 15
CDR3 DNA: TGCGCCAGCAGCCAATTGACAGGGCTAAGAAACACCATATATTTT
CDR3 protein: CASSQLTGLRNTIYF

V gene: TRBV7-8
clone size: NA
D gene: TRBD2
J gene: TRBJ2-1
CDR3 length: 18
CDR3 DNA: TGTGCCAGCAGCTCCGGGACTAGCGGGAGGGGGGCCTACAATGAGCAGTTCTTC
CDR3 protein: CASSSGTSGRGAYNEQFF

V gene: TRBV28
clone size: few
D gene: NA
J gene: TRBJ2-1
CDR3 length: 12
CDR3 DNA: TGTGCCACCAGACTAGGGGTAAATGAGCAGTTCTTC
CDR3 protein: CATRLGVNEQFF

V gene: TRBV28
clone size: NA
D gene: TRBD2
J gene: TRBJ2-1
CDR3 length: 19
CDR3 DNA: TGTGCCAGCAGTTTTATAGGTAAAACTAGCGGGGGGAATGTGGATGAGCAGTTCTTC
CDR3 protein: CASSFIGKTSGGNVDEQFF